Each of the 8 T cell receptor beta chains below was sequenced from the same sample in a study of technical replicates of blood from a handful of donors. The protocol was immunoSEQ multiplex PCR, while the TCRdb copy is restricted to in-frame clones and leaves out a portion. Among about 60,000 clones, around 92% were seen once, and the ten largest hold about 4.5%. The sample taken for sequencing was PBMCs. The receptors originated from a human donor in good health. Some clones in this sample may be carry-over from other donors' samples.

V and J are TRBV9 and TRBJ2-6, with 8 bases lining up with TRBD1. The germline CDR1 and CDR2 sequences are SGDLS and YYNGEE. The CDR3 extends over 17 amino acids. V dropped 0 bases and J dropped 3; count of bases not matched to a gene: 5. The CDR3 coding sequence is TGTGCCAGCAGCGTAGGTCAGGGGGCTCGTGGGGCCAACGTCCTGACTTTC. It specifies CASSVGQGARGANVLTF.

The chain recombines TRBV4-1 with TRBJ2-3; D perhaps matches TRBD2 (6 bases). There are 18 residues in the CDR3. Trimming cost V 1 base and J 2 bases, with 19 bases left between them. Germline lookup yields CDR1 MGHRA and CDR2 YSYEKL. In DNA form, the CDR3 reads TGCGCCAGCAGCCAAGGGGGAGGTGGGCGGGTGAACACAGATACGCAGTATTTT. Its protein product is CASSQGGGGRVNTDTQYF.

This chain uses TRBV7-3 with TRBJ2-3; D is perhaps TRBD2 (5 bases). V lost 5 bases, J lost 6 bases, and 15 bases lay in between. The CDR3 contains 14 residues. Germline V gene sequence: CDR1 SGHTA, CDR2 FQGTGA. CDR3 DNA sequence: TGTGCCAGCAGCCCGGGGTCGTTTGTGGATACGCAGTATTTT. Protein sequence: CASSPGSFVDTQYF.

The chain combines TRBV9 with TRBJ1-3; D gene ambiguous. The CDR3 loop spans 14 amino acids. From germline, CDR1 is SGDLS and CDR2 YYNGEE. V lost 2 bases and J 4 bases, leaving 10 bases between the germline ends. CDR3 residues: CASSVNEAGNTIYF. CDR3 nucleotide sequence: TGTGCCAGCAGCGTCAATGAGGCCGGAAACACCATATATTTT. Together with reference TRBV9 and TRBJ1-3, the CDR3 gives the full variable domain: DSGVTQTPKHLITATGQRVTLRCSPRSGDLSVYWYQQSLDQGLQFLIQYYNGEERAKGNILERFSAQQFPDLHSELNLSSLELGDSALYFCASSVNEAGNTIYFGEGSWLTVV.

The chain employs TRBV10-3 and TRBJ1-2, with a possible D match to TRBD1 (5 bases). The V end was cut by 2 bases, the J end by 0 bases, with 10 bases between. Germline V gene data show CDR1 as ENHRY and CDR2 as SYGVKD. The CDR3 sequence is 15 residues long. The CDR3 loop reads CAISELQGANYGYTF. The CDR3 DNA follows: TGTGCCATCAGTGAGCTGCAGGGCGCTAACTATGGCTACACCTTC.

This chain connects TRBV11-2 to TRBJ2-1; TRBD2 might be the D (6 bases). This CDR3 has 15 residues. Germline loops: CDR1 SGHAT, CDR2 FQNNGV. V was cut by 1 base and J by 9 bases, with 16 bases left in between. In nucleotides, the CDR3 is TGTGCCAGCAGCTTAGTTCCTGGGTGGAGGGGTGAGCAGTTCTTC. Its protein product is CASSLVPGWRGEQFF.

In DNA form, the CDR3 reads TGTGCCAGCAATGAGGGACTGGCTTACACTGAAGCTTTCTTT. As protein: CASNEGLAYTEAFF. The chain couples TRBV9 to TRBJ1-1; weak D call: TRBD1 (5 bases). The V end lost 6 bases, the J end lost 3 bases, and 15 bases lay between the germline ends. CDR1 and CDR2 (germline): SGDLS, YYNGEE. The CDR3 totals 14 residues. The complete variable domain, with remaining parts taken from reference TRBV9 and TRBJ1-1, reads DSGVTQTPKHLITATGQRVTLRCSPRSGDLSVYWYQQSLDQGLQFLIQYYNGEERAKGNILERFSAQQFPDLHSELNLSSLELGDSALYFCASNEGLAYTEAFFGQGTRLTVV.

The V gene is TRBV7-2, the J gene TRBJ2-1; the D is unclear. The CDR3 is 13 residues long. Trimming stripped 1 base from V and 8 bases from J, with 9 bases between. Germline V gene sequence: CDR1 SGHTA, CDR2 FQGNSA. The CDR3 sequence: CASSLGSGYEQFF. The CDR3 nucleotides are TGTGCCAGCAGCTTAGGGTCAGGCTATGAGCAGTTCTTC.